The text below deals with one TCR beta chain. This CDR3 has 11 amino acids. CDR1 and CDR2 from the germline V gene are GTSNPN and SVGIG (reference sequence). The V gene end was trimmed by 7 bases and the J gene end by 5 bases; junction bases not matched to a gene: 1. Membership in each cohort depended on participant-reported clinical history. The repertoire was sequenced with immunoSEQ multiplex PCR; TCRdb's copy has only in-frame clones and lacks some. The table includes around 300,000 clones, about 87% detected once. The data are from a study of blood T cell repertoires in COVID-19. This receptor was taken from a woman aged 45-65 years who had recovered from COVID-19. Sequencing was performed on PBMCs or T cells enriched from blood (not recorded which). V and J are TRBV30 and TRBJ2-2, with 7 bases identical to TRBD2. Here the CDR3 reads CAFGGTGELFF. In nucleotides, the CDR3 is TGTGCCTTCGGGGGGACCGGGGAGCTGTTTTTT. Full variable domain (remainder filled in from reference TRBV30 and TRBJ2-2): SQTIHQWPATLVQPVGSPLSLECTVEGTSNPNLYWYRQAAGRGLQLLFYSVGIGQISSEVPQNLSASRPQDRQFILSSKKLLLSDSGFYLCAFGGTGELFFGEGSRLTVL.